The present T cell receptor beta chain was sequenced within a study of T-cell reconstitution after alpha-beta-depleted transplantation in children. The V segment lost 4 bases and the J segment 5 bases; nucleotides outside the gene matches: 5. Per germline, CDR1 SEHNR and CDR2 FQNEAQ (reference sequence). CDR3 length: 14 residues. Unique molecular identifiers were incorporated when the TCRbeta library was constructed. One entry per CDR3 protein, called by TCRdb with MiXCR from the PCR reads. The table lists about 200,000 distinct CDR3 sequences, about 15% of them singletons. The TCR originated in a human donor who donated a stem cell graft to a child with acute lymphoblastic leukemia. The chain recombines TRBV7-9 with TRBJ1-1, with 9 bases fitting TRBD1. The sequences come from PBMCs from the stem cell graft donor, collected from the stem cell graft. CDR3: CASSSGTGLTEAFF. The CDR3 DNA reads TGTGCCAGCAGCTCCGGGACAGGGTTGACTGAAGCTTTCTTT.